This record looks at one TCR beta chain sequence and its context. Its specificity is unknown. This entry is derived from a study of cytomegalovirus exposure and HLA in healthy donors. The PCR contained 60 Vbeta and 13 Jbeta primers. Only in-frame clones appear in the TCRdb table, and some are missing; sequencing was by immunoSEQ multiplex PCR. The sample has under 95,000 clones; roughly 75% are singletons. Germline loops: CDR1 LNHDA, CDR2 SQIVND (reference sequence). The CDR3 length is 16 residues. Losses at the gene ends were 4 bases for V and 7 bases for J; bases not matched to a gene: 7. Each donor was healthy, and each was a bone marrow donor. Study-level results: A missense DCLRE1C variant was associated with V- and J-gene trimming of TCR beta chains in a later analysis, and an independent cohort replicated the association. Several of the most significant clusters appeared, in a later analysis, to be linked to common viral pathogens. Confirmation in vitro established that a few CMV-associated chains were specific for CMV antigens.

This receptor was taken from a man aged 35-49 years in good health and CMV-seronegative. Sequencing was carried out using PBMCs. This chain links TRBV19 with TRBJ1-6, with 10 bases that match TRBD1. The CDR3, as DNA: TGTGCCAGTAGTAGAACACGGGGACAGGGGAATTCACCCCTCCACTTT. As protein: CASSRTRGQGNSPLHF.